This T cell receptor (beta chain) was profiled in a study of blood T cell repertoires in COVID-19. Across the study: Sites across the United States, Italy and Spain contributed samples from acute and convalescent COVID-19. PBMCs, B-cell-depleted T cells, or T cells were the source of the cDNA or gDNA that made up the material.

The Seattle patients joined while their infection was active and were tracked longitudinally afterward. Per the study methods: Scientists estimated how many nucleated cells there were by amplifying reference gene primers. Data came from immunoSEQ multiplex PCR; TCRdb stores just in-frame clones and leaves some out. That table is the source of V, J and clone size, and D and trimming were worked out from the DNA. The sample records 30,000 to 40,000 clones, roughly 74% being singletons. Germline loops: CDR1 MDHEN, CDR2 SYDVKM. This CDR3 contains 13 residues. V lost 5 bases, J lost 8 bases, and 13 bases lay in between. This clone was seen once.

The sample consisted of peripheral blood. This chain uses TRBV28 with TRBJ2-1; D is undetermined. The clonotype comes from a man aged 70-80 years with COVID-19, enrolled during active disease. This chain's CDR3 is CASSLLTVDEQFF. Here the CDR3 DNA reads TGTGCCAGCAGTCTATTAACAGTAGATGAGCAGTTCTTC.